This record concerns one T cell receptor (beta chain) sequence. Profiling relied on immunoSEQ multiplex PCR, and the TCRdb table lists in-frame clones only, not all of them. The sample shows 90,000 to 100,000 clones, just over 90% of them seen only once. J lost 9 bases, V lost 4 bases, and 19 bases had no gene match. CDR3 length equals 17 residues. Germline V CDR1 and CDR2: SGHRS, YFSETQ. The data originate from a study of T cell changes during pregnancy in multiple sclerosis. The gene calls are TRBV5-1 and TRBJ2-1, with TRBD2 matching 7 bases. The sequencing used peripheral blood, collected after pregnancy. The source is a female donor in good health, enrolled as a control in a pregnancy study. CDR3 amino acids: CASSLWVGAGVVSEQFF. CDR3 DNA sequence: TGCGCCAGCAGCCTGTGGGTTGGGGCGGGAGTTGTTAGTGAGCAGTTCTTC.